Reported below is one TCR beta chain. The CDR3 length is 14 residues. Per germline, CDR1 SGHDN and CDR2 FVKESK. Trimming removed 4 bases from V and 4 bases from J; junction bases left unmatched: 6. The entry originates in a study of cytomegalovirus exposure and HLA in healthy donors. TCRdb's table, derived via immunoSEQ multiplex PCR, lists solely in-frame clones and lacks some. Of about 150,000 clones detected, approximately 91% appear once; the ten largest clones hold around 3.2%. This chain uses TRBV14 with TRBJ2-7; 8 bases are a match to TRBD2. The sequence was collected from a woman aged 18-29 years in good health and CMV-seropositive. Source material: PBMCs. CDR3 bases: TGTGCCAGCAGCCTAGCGGGACAACGTTACGAGCAGTACTTC. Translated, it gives CASSLAGQRYEQYF.